One and the same sample provided the 6 T cell receptor beta chains below, sequenced in a study of T-cell reconstitution after alpha-beta-depleted transplantation in children. Unique molecular identifiers featured in how the TCRbeta library was prepared. A single record per CDR3 protein comes from TCRdb applying MiXCR to the PCR reads. The sample holds more than 200,000 distinct CDR3 sequences, roughly a quarter seen once. Source: PBMCs, taken before TCRalphabeta/CD19-depleted stem cell transplant. The receptors were gathered from a girl aged 2-15 years with Fanconi anemia, due to receive a stem cell transplant.

The chain recombines TRBV28 with TRBJ2-1; 13 nucleotides align to TRBD2. V lost 6 bases and J lost 1; bases outside the gene matches: 9. Germline V gene data show CDR1 as MDHEN and CDR2 as SYDVKM. This CDR3 contains 18 residues. CDR3 in amino acids: CASSRGLAGEFSYNEQFF. Written as DNA, the CDR3 is TGTGCCAGCAGCCGCGGACTAGCGGGAGAGTTTTCCTACAATGAGCAGTTCTTC. The full variable domain, its missing parts supplied by reference TRBV28 and TRBJ2-1, is DVKVTQSSRYLVKRTGEKVFLECVQDMDHENMFWYRQDPGLGLRLIYFSYDVKMKEKGDIPEGYSVSREKKERFSLILESASTNQTSMYLCASSRGLAGEFSYNEQFFGPGTRLTVL.

The chain links TRBV6-2 or TRBV6-3 to TRBJ2-7; TRBD1 might be the D (6 bases). Germline CDR1 MNHEY, CDR2 SVGEGT. This CDR3 spans 15 amino acids. Trimming took 0 bases from V and 2 from J, leaving 11 bases between them. The CDR3 here is CASSYSRQGPYEQYF. Here the CDR3 DNA reads TGTGCCAGCAGTTACTCAAGGCAGGGGCCCTACGAGCAGTACTTC.

This clonotype was detected only a few times. Here the CDR3 reads CASKWNTEAFF. The CDR3 DNA reads TGTGCCAGTAAATGGAACACTGAAGCTTTCTTT. The gene calls are TRBV19 and TRBJ1-1; D ambiguous. The CDR3 loop spans 11 amino acids. Between the trimmed V and J ends, which lost 7 bases and 1 base, there was a span of 4 bases. Germline CDR1 is LNHDA and CDR2 is SQIVND (reference sequence).

This clonotype turned up a few times. The V call is TRBV20-1, the J call TRBJ1-4; the D gene is possibly TRBD1 (6 bases). Trimming left V 6 bases short and J 2 bases short, with 10 bases between. This CDR3 is 13 amino acids long. Germline assignment: CDR1 DFQATT and CDR2 SNEGSKA (reference sequence). The CDR3 region is CSATGITNEKLFF. The CDR3 nucleotides read TGCAGTGCCACAGGGATTACTAATGAAAAACTGTTTTTT.

This clonotype turned up a few times. V is TRBV7-3 and J is TRBJ2-1; D might be TRBD1 or TRBD2, each matching 5 bases. Germline-derived CDR1 and CDR2 are SGHTA and FQGTGA. The CDR3 length is 15 residues. V was cut by 3 bases and J by 4 bases, with 13 bases left in between. This CDR3 reads CASSLAGAKYNEQFF. For the CDR3, the DNA is TGTGCCAGCAGCTTGGCCGGGGCGAAATACAATGAGCAGTTCTTC.

This clonotype came up many times. CDR3 protein: CSVERGNEQFF. The CDR3 DNA is TGCAGCGTTGAACGGGGCAATGAGCAGTTCTTC. This chain joins TRBV29-1 and TRBJ2-1; possibly TRBD2 for D (5 bases). V lost 2 bases, J lost 6 bases, and 5 bases lay in between. This CDR3 has 11 amino acids. CDR1 and CDR2 (germline): SQVTM, ANQGSEA.